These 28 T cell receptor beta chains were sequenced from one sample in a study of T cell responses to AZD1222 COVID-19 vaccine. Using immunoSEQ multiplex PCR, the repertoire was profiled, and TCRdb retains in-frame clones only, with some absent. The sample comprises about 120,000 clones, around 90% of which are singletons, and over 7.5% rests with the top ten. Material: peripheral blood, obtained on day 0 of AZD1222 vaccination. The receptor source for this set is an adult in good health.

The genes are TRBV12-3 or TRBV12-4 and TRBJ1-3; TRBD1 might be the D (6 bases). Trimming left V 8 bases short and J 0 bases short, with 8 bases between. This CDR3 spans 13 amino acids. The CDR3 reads CASEGDSGNTIYF. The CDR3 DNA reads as TGTGCCAGCGAGGGGGACTCTGGAAACACCATATATTTT.

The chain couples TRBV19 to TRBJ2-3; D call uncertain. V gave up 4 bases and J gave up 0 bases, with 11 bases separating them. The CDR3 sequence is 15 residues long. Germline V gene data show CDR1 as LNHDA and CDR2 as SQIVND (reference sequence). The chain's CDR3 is CASSNQLTSTDTQYF. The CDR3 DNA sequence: TGTGCCAGTAGTAACCAGCTGACTAGCACAGATACGCAGTATTTT.

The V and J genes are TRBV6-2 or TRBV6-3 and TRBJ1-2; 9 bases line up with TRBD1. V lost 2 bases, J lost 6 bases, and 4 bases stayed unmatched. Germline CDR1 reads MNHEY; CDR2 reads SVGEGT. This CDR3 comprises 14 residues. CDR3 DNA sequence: TGTGCCAGCAGTTACGGGGGACAGGGACATGGCTACACCTTC. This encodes CASSYGGQGHGYTF.

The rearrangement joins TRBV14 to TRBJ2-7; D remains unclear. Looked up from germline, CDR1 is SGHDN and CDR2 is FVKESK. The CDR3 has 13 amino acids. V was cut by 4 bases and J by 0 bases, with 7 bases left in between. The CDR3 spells CASSPTISYEQYF. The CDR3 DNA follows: TGTGCCAGCAGCCCGACCATCTCCTACGAGCAGTACTTC.

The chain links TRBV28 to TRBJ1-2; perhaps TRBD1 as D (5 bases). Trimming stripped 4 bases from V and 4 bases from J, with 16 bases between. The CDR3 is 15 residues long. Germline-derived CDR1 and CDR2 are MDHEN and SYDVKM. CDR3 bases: TGTGCCAGCAGTTCCGGGGGGACGGGGATCTATGGCTACACCTTC. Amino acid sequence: CASSSGGTGIYGYTF.

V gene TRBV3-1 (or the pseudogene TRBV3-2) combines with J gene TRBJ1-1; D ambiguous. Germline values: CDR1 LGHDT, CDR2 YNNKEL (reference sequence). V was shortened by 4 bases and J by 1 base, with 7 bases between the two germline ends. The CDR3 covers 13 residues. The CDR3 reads CASSPRENTEAFF. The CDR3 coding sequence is TGTGCCAGCAGCCCCAGAGAGAACACTGAAGCTTTCTTT.

The CDR3 coding sequence is TGTGCCAGCAGTTCCCATGGGGGGGTTTACGAGCAGTACTTC. It specifies CASSSHGGVYEQYF. The chain uses TRBV28 and TRBJ2-7; 7 nucleotides line up with TRBD2. The CDR3 extends over 14 amino acids. Germline CDR1 reads MDHEN; CDR2 reads SYDVKM. The V and J ends lost 4 bases and 4 bases, in that order; junction bases with no gene match: 7.

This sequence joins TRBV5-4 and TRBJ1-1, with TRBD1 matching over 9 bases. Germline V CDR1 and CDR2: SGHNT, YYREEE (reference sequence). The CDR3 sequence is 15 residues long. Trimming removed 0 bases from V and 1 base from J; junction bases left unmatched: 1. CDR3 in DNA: TGTGCCAGCAGCTTGGGGACAGGGGCGAACACTGAAGCTTTCTTT. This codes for CASSLGTGANTEAFF. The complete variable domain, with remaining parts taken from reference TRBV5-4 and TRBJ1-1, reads ETGVTQSPTHLIKTRGQQVTLRCSSQSGHNTVSWYQQALGQGPQFIFQYYREEENGRGNFPPRFSGLQFPNYSSELNVNALELDDSALYLCASSLGTGANTEAFFGQGTRLTVV.

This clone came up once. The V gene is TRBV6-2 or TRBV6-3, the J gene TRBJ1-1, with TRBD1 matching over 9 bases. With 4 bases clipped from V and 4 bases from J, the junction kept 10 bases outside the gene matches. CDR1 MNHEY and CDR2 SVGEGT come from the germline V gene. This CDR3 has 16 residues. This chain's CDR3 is CASSSGQGFLGTEAFF. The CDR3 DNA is TGTGCCAGCAGTTCCGGACAGGGGTTTTTAGGCACTGAAGCTTTCTTT.

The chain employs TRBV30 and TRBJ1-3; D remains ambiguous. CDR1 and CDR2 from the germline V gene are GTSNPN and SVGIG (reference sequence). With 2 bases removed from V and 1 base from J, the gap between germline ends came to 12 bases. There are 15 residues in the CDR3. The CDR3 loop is CAWSTGLGSGNTIYF. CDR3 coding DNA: TGTGCCTGGAGTACCGGGTTAGGGTCTGGAAACACCATATATTTT.

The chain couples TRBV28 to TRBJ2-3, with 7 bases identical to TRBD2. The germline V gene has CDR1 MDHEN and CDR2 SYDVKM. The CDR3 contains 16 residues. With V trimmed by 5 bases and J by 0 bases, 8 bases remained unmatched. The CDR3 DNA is TGTGCCAGCAGTGAAATTGCAGCGGGGAGCACAGATACGCAGTATTTT. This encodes CASSEIAAGSTDTQYF.

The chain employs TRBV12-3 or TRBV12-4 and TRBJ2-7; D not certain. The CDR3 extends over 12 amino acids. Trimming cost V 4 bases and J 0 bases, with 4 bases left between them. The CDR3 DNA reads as TGTGCCAGCAGTTCCAGCTCCTACGAGCAGTACTTC. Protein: CASSSSSYEQYF.

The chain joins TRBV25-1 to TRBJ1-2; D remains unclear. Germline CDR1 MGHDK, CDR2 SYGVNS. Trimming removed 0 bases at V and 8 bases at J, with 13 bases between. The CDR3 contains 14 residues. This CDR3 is CASSEYLGIGGYTF. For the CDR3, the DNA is TGTGCCAGCAGTGAATATTTAGGTATAGGGGGCTACACCTTC.

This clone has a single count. The CDR3 here is CASSLVKGDRGEQYF. CDR3 nucleotides: TGTGCCAGCAGCTTAGTGAAGGGGGATCGGGGCGAGCAGTACTTC. The chain couples TRBV7-9 to TRBJ2-7, with D perhaps matching TRBD1 (6 bases). Germline V lookup: CDR1 SEHNR, CDR2 FQNEAQ (reference sequence). Trimming pared 1 base from V and 6 bases from J, leaving 16 bases between. This CDR3 is 15 amino acids long.

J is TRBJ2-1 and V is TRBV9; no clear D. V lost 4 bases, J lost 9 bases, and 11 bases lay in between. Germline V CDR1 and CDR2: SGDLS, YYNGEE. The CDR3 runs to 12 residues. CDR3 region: CASSFLEGEQFF. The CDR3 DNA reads TGTGCCAGCAGCTTCCTAGAAGGTGAGCAGTTCTTC.

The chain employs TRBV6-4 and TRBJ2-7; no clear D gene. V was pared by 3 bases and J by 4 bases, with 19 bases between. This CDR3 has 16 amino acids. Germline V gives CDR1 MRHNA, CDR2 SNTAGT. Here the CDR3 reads CASSDQQPESPYEQYF. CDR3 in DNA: TGTGCCAGCAGTGATCAACAGCCAGAGAGCCCTTACGAGCAGTACTTC.

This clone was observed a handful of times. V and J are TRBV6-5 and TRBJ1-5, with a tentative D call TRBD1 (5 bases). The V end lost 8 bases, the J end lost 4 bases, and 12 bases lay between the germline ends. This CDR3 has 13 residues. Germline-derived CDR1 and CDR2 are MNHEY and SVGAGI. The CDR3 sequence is CASRREENQPQHF. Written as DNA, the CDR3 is TGTGCCAGCCGCAGGGAGGAAAATCAGCCCCAGCATTTT.

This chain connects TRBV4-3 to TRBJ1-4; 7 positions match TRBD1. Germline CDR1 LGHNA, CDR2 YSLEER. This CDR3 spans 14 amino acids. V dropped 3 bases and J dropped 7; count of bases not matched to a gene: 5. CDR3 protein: CASSQTGNGEKLFF. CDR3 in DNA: TGCGCCAGCAGCCAGACAGGGAACGGTGAAAAACTGTTTTTT.

The CDR3 bases are TGTGCCAGCAGACCGACAGGGAGAACAGCTAATGAAAAACTGTTTTTT. Translated, it gives CASRPTGRTANEKLFF. The genes are TRBV5-8 and TRBJ1-4; 7 positions agree with TRBD1. The junction had 10 bases not matched to a gene; V was cut back by 5 bases and J by 3 bases. The CDR3 spans 16 residues. Germline V gives CDR1 SGHTS, CDR2 YDEGEE.

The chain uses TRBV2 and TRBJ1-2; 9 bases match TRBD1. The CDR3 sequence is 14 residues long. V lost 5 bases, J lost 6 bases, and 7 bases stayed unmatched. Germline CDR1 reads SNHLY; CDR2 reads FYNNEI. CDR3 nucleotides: TGTGCCAGCAGTCGACAGGGGGAGGGCGATGGCTACACCTTC. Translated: CASSRQGEGDGYTF.

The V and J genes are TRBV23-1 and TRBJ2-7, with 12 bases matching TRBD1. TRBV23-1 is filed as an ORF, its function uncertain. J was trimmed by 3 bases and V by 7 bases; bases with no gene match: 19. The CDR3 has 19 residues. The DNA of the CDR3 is TGCGCCAGCACTAAAACCAGGGACAGGGGGCGCGAGGGGTGCTACGAGCAGTACTTC. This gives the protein CASTKTRDRGREGCYEQYF.

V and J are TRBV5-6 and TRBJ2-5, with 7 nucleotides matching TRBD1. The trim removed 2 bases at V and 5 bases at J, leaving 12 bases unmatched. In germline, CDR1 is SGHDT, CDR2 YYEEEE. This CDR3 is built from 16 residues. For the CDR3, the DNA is TGTGCCAGCAGCTTTTCGTACAGCCCGGACAGGGAGACCCAGTACTTC. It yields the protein CASSFSYSPDRETQYF.

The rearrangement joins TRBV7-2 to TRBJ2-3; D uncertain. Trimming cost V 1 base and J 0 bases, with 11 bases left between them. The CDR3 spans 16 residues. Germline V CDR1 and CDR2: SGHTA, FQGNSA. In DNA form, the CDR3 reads TGTGCCAGCAGCTTAGACGGATTACCTAGCACAGATACGCAGTATTTT. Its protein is CASSLDGLPSTDTQYF.

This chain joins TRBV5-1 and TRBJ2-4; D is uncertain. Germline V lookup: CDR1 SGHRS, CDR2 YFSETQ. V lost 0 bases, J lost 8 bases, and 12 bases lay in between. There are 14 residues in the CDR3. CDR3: CASSLVVGSDIQYF. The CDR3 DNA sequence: TGCGCCAGCAGCTTGGTAGTGGGATCGGACATTCAGTACTTC.

Here the CDR3 reads CASPEGARNYGYTF. CDR3 in DNA: TGTGCCTCCCCCGAGGGCGCCCGTAACTATGGCTACACCTTC. V usage is TRBV9 and J usage is TRBJ1-2; no definite D call. The CDR3 totals 14 residues. The V and J ends lost 10 bases and 1 base respectively, with 17 bases between them. CDR1 is SGDLS, CDR2 YYNGEE, per germline. Supplemented by reference TRBV9 and TRBJ1-2, the full variable domain reads DSGVTQTPKHLITATGQRVTLRCSPRSGDLSVYWYQQSLDQGLQFLIQYYNGEERAKGNILERFSAQQFPDLHSELNLSSLELGDSALYFCASPEGARNYGYTFGSGTRLTVV.

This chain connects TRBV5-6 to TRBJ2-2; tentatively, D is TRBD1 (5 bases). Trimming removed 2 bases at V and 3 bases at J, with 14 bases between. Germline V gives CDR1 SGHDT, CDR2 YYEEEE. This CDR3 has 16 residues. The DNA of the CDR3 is TGTGCCAGCAGCTTATTGTGGGGCCTGGACACCGGGGAGCTGTTTTTT. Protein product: CASSLLWGLDTGELFF.

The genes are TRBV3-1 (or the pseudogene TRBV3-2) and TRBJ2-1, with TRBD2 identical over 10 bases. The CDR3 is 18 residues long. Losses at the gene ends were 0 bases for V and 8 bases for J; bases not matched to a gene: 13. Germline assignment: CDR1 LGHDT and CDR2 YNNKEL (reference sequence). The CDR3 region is CASSQESGGAYYGYEQFF. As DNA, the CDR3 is TGTGCCAGCAGCCAAGAAAGCGGGGGGGCCTATTATGGCTATGAGCAGTTCTTC.

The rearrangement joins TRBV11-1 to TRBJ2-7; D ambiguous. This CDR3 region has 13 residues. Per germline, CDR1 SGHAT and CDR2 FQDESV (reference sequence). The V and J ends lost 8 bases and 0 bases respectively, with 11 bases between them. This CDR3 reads CASAYVPSYEQYF. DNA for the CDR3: TGTGCCAGCGCCTACGTCCCCTCCTACGAGCAGTACTTC.